This T cell receptor (beta chain) was profiled in a study of blood T cells in healthy people across ages. The draw of peripheral blood yielded approximately 10 milliliters from each donor. Together with a sample-barcoded 5' primer, a J-beta primer mix was included in a second PCR lasting roughly 6 to 12 cycles. Each single sample gave us at least 3 million CDR3-containing paired-end reads. One entry per CDR3 protein results from TCRdb running MiXCR on the 5' RACE reads. Of around 1,000,000 distinct CDR3 sequences in the sample, 25% were seen once. This clonotype was seen more than once but under ten times. Separately, the same data were catalogued under a study of T cells of mothers and their children. Per that paper: The people who donated were a few healthy Caucasian mothers and their six children.

This TCR came from a girl aged 2-9 years in good health. Material for sequencing was blood.

CDR3 protein: CASSSITGGKIYEQFF. The CDR3 nucleotides are TGTGCCAGCAGCTCGATAACAGGGGGTAAGATCTATGAGCAGTTCTTC. The rearrangement uses TRBV11-2 and TRBJ2-1; the match to TRBD1 covers 8 bases. Germline-derived CDR1 and CDR2 are SGHAT and FQNNGV. Unmatched junction bases numbered 13, after V lost 4 bases and J lost 8 bases. This CDR3 has 16 residues.